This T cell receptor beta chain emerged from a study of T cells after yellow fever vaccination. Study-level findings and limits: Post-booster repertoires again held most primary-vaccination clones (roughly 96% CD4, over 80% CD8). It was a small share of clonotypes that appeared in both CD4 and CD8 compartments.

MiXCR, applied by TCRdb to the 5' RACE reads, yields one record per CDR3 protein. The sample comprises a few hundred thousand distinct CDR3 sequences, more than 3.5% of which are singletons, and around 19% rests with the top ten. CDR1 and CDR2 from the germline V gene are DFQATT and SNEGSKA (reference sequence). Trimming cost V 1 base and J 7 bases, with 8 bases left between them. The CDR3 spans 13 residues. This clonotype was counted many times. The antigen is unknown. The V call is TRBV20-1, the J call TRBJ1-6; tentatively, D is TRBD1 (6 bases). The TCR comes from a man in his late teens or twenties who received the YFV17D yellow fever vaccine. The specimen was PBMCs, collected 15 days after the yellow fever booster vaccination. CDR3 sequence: CSARADRNSPLHF. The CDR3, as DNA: TGCAGTGCTAGAGCGGACAGAAATTCACCCCTCCACTTT.